The rows below give T cell receptor beta chains drawn from one sample of a study of OX40 agonist ivuxolimab in advanced cancers. Sequencing was performed with immunoSEQ multiplex PCR; in TCRdb, only in-frame clones are kept and a portion is missing. The data contain 31,000 or so clones, around 87% of them singletons. This specimen was CD4+ or CD8+ T cells sorted from blood, taken in a trial of the OX40 agonist ivuxolimab. The receptors originated from an adult with an advanced solid tumor such as melanoma, head and neck, liver or kidney cancer. Both conserved end residues are part of each CDR3. The order of the fields is clone size, J gene, V gene, D gene, CDR3 DNA, CDR3 protein. D genes are given only for firm matches. Rows may omit the clone size; those that give it use once, few, many or a size class.

clone size: NA
J gene: TRBJ2-7
V gene: TRBV11-2
D gene: TRBD1
CDR3 DNA: TGTGCCAGCACCTACAGGGGCGAGCAGTACTTC
CDR3 protein: CASTYRGEQYF

clone size: NA
J gene: TRBJ1-1
V gene: TRBV7-2
D gene: NA
CDR3 DNA: TGTGCCAGCAGCATTCCAATGAGGGCCGAAGCTTTCTTT
CDR3 protein: CASSIPMRAEAFF

clone size: NA
J gene: TRBJ2-7
V gene: TRBV27
D gene: NA
CDR3 DNA: TGTGCCAGCGGACTATCCGGGACTTCCCCCTACGAGCAGTACTTC
CDR3 protein: CASGLSGTSPYEQYF

clone size: once
J gene: TRBJ2-5
V gene: TRBV7-2
D gene: NA
CDR3 DNA: TGTGCCAGCAGCTTAGCTGTGAACACCGAAGAGACCCAGTACTTC
CDR3 protein: CASSLAVNTEETQYF

clone size: NA
J gene: TRBJ2-2
V gene: TRBV6-4
D gene: NA
CDR3 DNA: TGTGCCAGCAGTGAACGGGGAGGCACCGGGGAGCTGTTTTTT
CDR3 protein: CASSERGGTGELFF

clone size: NA
J gene: TRBJ1-1
V gene: TRBV2
D gene: TRBD1
CDR3 DNA: TGTGCCATCTCGGGACAGGGGAACACTGAAGCTTTCTTT
CDR3 protein: CAISGQGNTEAFF

clone size: NA
J gene: TRBJ1-1
V gene: TRBV6-1
D gene: NA
CDR3 DNA: TGTGCCAGCAGTCCCGCGGCGGTAAGCAGGTGGGCTTTCTTT
CDR3 protein: CASSPAAVSRWAFF

clone size: NA
J gene: TRBJ2-1
V gene: TRBV14
D gene: NA
CDR3 DNA: TGTGCCAGCAGCATTTACGGTAACAATGAGCAGTTCTTC
CDR3 protein: CASSIYGNNEQFF

clone size: NA
J gene: TRBJ2-2
V gene: TRBV2
D gene: TRBD1
CDR3 DNA: TGTGCCAGCAAGCGGACAGGGGCGAACACCGGGGAGCTGTTTTTT
CDR3 protein: CASKRTGANTGELFF

clone size: NA
J gene: TRBJ2-3
V gene: TRBV9
D gene: TRBD2
CDR3 DNA: TGTGCCAGCAGCGTCCCGATTCCGAAGCGGGAGGGTGGTTCTGGTACAGATACGCAGTATTTT
CDR3 protein: CASSVPIPKREGGSGTDTQYF

clone size: NA
J gene: TRBJ2-1
V gene: TRBV7-9
D gene: NA
CDR3 DNA: TGTGCCAGCAGCCTACCCGGTGTTTATGAACAGTTCTTC
CDR3 protein: CASSLPGVYEQFF

clone size: NA
J gene: TRBJ2-3
V gene: TRBV19
D gene: TRBD2
CDR3 DNA: TGTGCCTCCAGGACTAGCGGGATTACAGATACGCAGTATTTT
CDR3 protein: CASRTSGITDTQYF

clone size: NA
J gene: TRBJ2-7
V gene: TRBV29-1
D gene: NA
CDR3 DNA: TGCAGCGTTGAAGAAGCACCGGGACAGGGTGGGCTAGCGGGACCGACCTACGAGCAGTACTTC
CDR3 protein: CSVEEAPGQGGLAGPTYEQYF

clone size: NA
J gene: TRBJ2-1
V gene: TRBV6-4
D gene: NA
CDR3 DNA: TGTGCCAGCAGTGACGCCGGGTCCAATGAGCAGTTCTTC
CDR3 protein: CASSDAGSNEQFF

clone size: NA
J gene: TRBJ2-7
V gene: TRBV9
D gene: NA
CDR3 DNA: TGTGCCAGCAGCCCCGCCAGCGGTTTAACCTACGAGCAGTACTTC
CDR3 protein: CASSPASGLTYEQYF

clone size: NA
J gene: TRBJ1-1
V gene: TRBV7-9
D gene: NA
CDR3 DNA: TGTGCCAGCAGTAATTCACAGGGACGCACTGAAGCTTTCTTT
CDR3 protein: CASSNSQGRTEAFF

clone size: once
J gene: TRBJ2-7
V gene: TRBV7-9
D gene: NA
CDR3 DNA: TGTGCCAGCAGCCCTTCCTACGAGCAGTACTTC
CDR3 protein: CASSPSYEQYF

clone size: NA
J gene: TRBJ2-5
V gene: TRBV5-6
D gene: TRBD1
CDR3 DNA: TGTGCCAGCAGCTTGGAGGGGACAGGACACGGATTCCAAGAGACCCAGTACTTC
CDR3 protein: CASSLEGTGHGFQETQYF